Included here is one T cell receptor beta chain sequence, with context. The sample is drawn from a study of T cells in tumors after PD-1 blockade. Study details: Excluded were patients with checkpoint blockade, immunosuppressants, or radiotherapy or other anti-cancer therapy within 4 weeks.

Before and after PD-1 blockade, biopsies were collected from the same primary tumor site. Repertoires were generated with immunoSEQ multiplex PCR, while TCRdb's copy carries only in-frame clones and drops some. Of 2,400 or so clones in the sample, approximately 71% were seen once. The length of the CDR3 is 15 residues. The germline V and J ends were trimmed by 5 bases and 0 bases, with 14 bases remaining between them. CDR1 is MNHEY, CDR2 SMNVEV, per germline (reference sequence). This sample comprised tumor tissue, obtained after anti-PD-1 treatment. This chain connects TRBV27 to TRBJ2-7; D is possibly TRBD1 (6 bases). The TCR was taken from a human donor with basal cell carcinoma. The CDR3 DNA reads as TGTGCCAGCAGTCGAGGGACACTCTACTCCTACGAGCAGTACTTC. Amino acids: CASSRGTLYSYEQYF.